One and the same sample provided the 22 T cell receptor beta chains below, sequenced in a study of OX40 agonist ivuxolimab in advanced cancers. Profiling relied on immunoSEQ multiplex PCR, and the TCRdb table lists in-frame clones only, not all of them. The top ten hold 9.6% of the sample, which has some 74,000 clones, about 94% seen once. The sample here was CD4+ or CD8+ T cells sorted from blood, taken in a trial of the OX40 agonist ivuxolimab. These TCRs come from an adult with an advanced solid tumor such as melanoma, head and neck, liver or kidney cancer.

On this clone itself: The DNA is left out, because the CDR3 cannot be placed on it with certainty; the CDR3 is given as TCRdb lists it. V gene TRBV15 combines with J gene TRBJ2-7. Termini included, the CDR3 measures 14 amino acids. Germline V gives CDR1 LNHNV, CDR2 YYDKDF (reference sequence). The CDR3 sequence is CATSSWGPGAFLSF.

Points on this clone: The same CDR3 can be traced to other DNA sequences in this sample. This chain connects TRBV28 to TRBJ1-1; TRBD1 is a possible D gene (6 bases). Germline lookup yields CDR1 MDHEN and CDR2 SYDVKM. CDR3 length: 15 residues. The V end was cut by 2 bases, the J end by 4 bases, with 14 bases between. CDR3 nucleotide sequence: TGTGCCAGCAGTTTAGGGGGGCGAGTGATCACTGAAGCTTTCTTT. It specifies CASSLGGRVITEAFF.

The rearrangement links TRBV14 to TRBJ1-2; no reliable D call. Germline V CDR1 and CDR2: SGHDN, FVKESK. With 4 bases removed from V and 5 bases from J, the gap between germline ends came to 11 bases. The CDR3 runs 13 residues. Written as DNA, the CDR3 is TGTGCCAGCAGCCTCGGAACCTGGTATGGCTACACCTTC. Its translation is CASSLGTWYGYTF.

The chain couples TRBV19 to TRBJ1-5; D is uncertain. The germline V gene has CDR1 LNHDA and CDR2 SQIVND (reference sequence). CDR3 length: 18 residues. With 0 bases removed from V and 3 bases from J, the gap between germline ends came to 18 bases. The CDR3 loop reads CASSIDLAPHTNNQPQHF. The CDR3 DNA reads as TGTGCCAGTAGTATAGATCTTGCCCCACACACTAACAATCAGCCCCAGCATTTT.

The gene calls are TRBV5-6 and TRBJ2-7; tentatively, D is TRBD1 (6 bases). Germline V lookup: CDR1 SGHDT, CDR2 YYEEEE. The CDR3 has 14 amino acids. V lost 4 bases to trimming and J lost 2 bases, with 13 bases between them. In DNA form, the CDR3 reads TGTGCCAGCAGCGTCGGACAGCGAACCTACGAGCAGTACTTC. Translated, it gives CASSVGQRTYEQYF.

The chain joins TRBV6-6 to TRBJ1-6; unclear D gene. Deletions cut 7 bases from V and 9 bases from J, with 13 bases between. From germline, CDR1 is MNHNY and CDR2 SVGAGI (reference sequence). The length of the CDR3 is 13 residues. As DNA, the CDR3 is TGTGCCAGCACTCTAACGGGTGGTTCACCCCTCCACTTT. It is translated as CASTLTGGSPLHF.

The chain joins TRBV27 to TRBJ1-2, with D perhaps matching TRBD1 (6 bases). This CDR3 comprises 16 residues. V was trimmed by 2 bases and J by 0 bases, leaving 13 bases between them. Germline V gives CDR1 MNHEY, CDR2 SMNVEV (reference sequence). The CDR3 region has the DNA TGTGCCAGCAGTTTAGCCCGGACAGAGCCTAACTATGGCTACACCTTC. Protein product: CASSLARTEPNYGYTF.

The chain recombines TRBV28 with TRBJ2-7; D uncertain. This CDR3 is built from 13 residues. Germline assignment: CDR1 MDHEN and CDR2 SYDVKM. V gave up 7 bases and J gave up 2 bases, with 12 bases separating them. The CDR3 spells CASTTGFPYEQYF. CDR3 coding DNA: TGTGCCAGCACTACTGGCTTTCCCTACGAGCAGTACTTC.

The V call is TRBV9, the J call TRBJ2-1; no firm D call. Germline V gives CDR1 SGDLS, CDR2 YYNGEE. V was trimmed by 4 bases and J by 5 bases, leaving 7 bases between them. The CDR3 totals 12 residues. Here the CDR3 reads CASSPSDNEQFF. CDR3 nucleotides: TGTGCCAGCAGCCCTTCGGACAATGAGCAGTTCTTC.

The J gene is TRBJ2-7, the V gene TRBV19; D is perhaps TRBD1 (7 bases). This CDR3 has 14 amino acids. Between the trimmed V and J ends, which lost 3 bases and 3 bases, there was a span of 12 bases. Germline assignment: CDR1 LNHDA and CDR2 SQIVND (reference sequence). The CDR3 here is CASSIAGQLYEQYF. For the CDR3, the DNA is TGTGCCAGTAGTATTGCGGGACAGCTCTACGAGCAGTACTTC.

The CDR3 here is CASSLGLGSYEQYF. As DNA, the CDR3 is TGTGCCAGCAGCTTAGGACTAGGCTCCTACGAGCAGTACTTC. The V and J genes are TRBV13 and TRBJ2-7, with TRBD2 as a possible D gene (5 bases). CDR3 size: 14 residues. CDR1 is PRHDT and CDR2 is FYEKMQ in the germline V gene (reference sequence). The V and J ends lost 0 bases and 0 bases respectively, with 6 bases between them.

The CDR3 here is CASSQAGGPQETQYF. DNA for the CDR3: TGCGCCAGCAGCCAAGCGGGAGGACCCCAAGAGACCCAGTACTTC. This chain uses TRBV4-3 with TRBJ2-5, with 7 bases that match TRBD2. This CDR3 spans 15 amino acids. CDR1 LGHNA and CDR2 YSLEER come from the germline V gene. Unmatched junction bases numbered 3, after V lost 1 base and J lost 1 base.

The rearrangement links TRBV4-3 to TRBJ2-7; D perhaps matches TRBD2 (6 bases). Germline V lookup: CDR1 LGHNA, CDR2 YSLEER. This CDR3 spans 16 amino acids. Trimming took off 0 bases at V and 0 bases at J, with 12 bases between the two ends. CDR3 coding DNA: TGCGCCAGCAGCCAAGATTTGGGGGGTAGCTCCTACGAGCAGTACTTC. Its protein product is CASSQDLGGSSYEQYF.

The gene calls are TRBV5-6 and TRBJ1-1; the match to TRBD1 covers 7 bases. Germline lookup yields CDR1 SGHDT and CDR2 YYEEEE. CDR3 length: 14 residues. J lost 4 bases, V lost 4 bases, and 7 bases had no gene match. The CDR3 region is CASSPDRDGTEAFF. The CDR3 DNA reads as TGTGCCAGCAGCCCTGACAGGGACGGCACTGAAGCTTTCTTT. The whole variable domain, remainder taken from reference TRBV5-6 and TRBJ1-1, is DAGVTQSPTHLIKTRGQQVTLRCSPKSGHDTVSWYQQALGQGPQFIFQYYEEEERQRGNFPDRFSGHQFPNYSSELNVNALLLGDSALYLCASSPDRDGTEAFFGQGTRLTVV.

The V call is TRBV27, the J call TRBJ1-6; the D gene is possibly TRBD1 (5 bases). Germline CDR1 and CDR2: MNHEY and SMNVEV (reference sequence). This CDR3 region has 15 residues. The V and J ends lost 6 bases and 9 bases respectively, with 18 bases between them. CDR3 sequence reads: CASSQAGGLVSPLHF. CDR3 in DNA: TGTGCCAGCAGCCAAGCGGGGGGGTTGGTTTCACCCCTCCACTTT.

The rearrangement joins TRBV7-3 to TRBJ2-1; no clear D gene. The CDR3 is 12 residues long. V dropped 0 bases and J dropped 7 bases, with 4 bases sitting between them. Germline values: CDR1 SGHTA, CDR2 FQGTGA. The CDR3 spells CASSLTGNEQFF. As DNA, the CDR3 is TGTGCCAGCAGCTTAACGGGAAATGAGCAGTTCTTC.

The chain has TRBV23-1 and TRBJ1-1, with D maybe TRBD1 (5 bases). TRBV23-1 has ORF status, its function being uncertain. The V end lost 4 bases, the J end lost 3 bases, and 9 bases lay between the germline ends. The CDR3 has 13 residues. CDR3 DNA: TGCGCCAGCAGTCCCCTCAGGGACACTGAAGCTTTCTTT. Its translation: CASSPLRDTEAFF.

This rearrangement joins TRBV6-1 to TRBJ1-2; D uncertain. V lost 4 bases and J lost 0, with 12 bases in between. Germline values: CDR1 MNHNS, CDR2 SASEGT. The CDR3 has 15 residues. CDR3 coding DNA: TGTGCCAGCAGTGGCCCAGTCCACCCTAACTATGGCTACACCTTC. Amino acid sequence: CASSGPVHPNYGYTF.

In this sample, this clone turned up once. This sequence joins TRBV6-5 and TRBJ1-6; D is unclear. The length of the CDR3 is 12 residues. Germline V CDR1 and CDR2: MNHEY, SVGAGI. With 8 bases removed from V and 6 bases from J, the gap between germline ends came to 8 bases. The CDR3, as DNA: TGTGCCAGCCTTTCCGGTAATTCACCCCTCCACTTT. Amino acid sequence: CASLSGNSPLHF.

The rearrangement joins TRBV7-3 to TRBJ2-7; 8 bases align to TRBD1. V dropped 3 bases and J dropped 7; count of bases not matched to a gene: 8. This CDR3 has 14 amino acids. Per the germline V gene, CDR1 is SGHTA and CDR2 is FQGTGA. The CDR3 region has the DNA TGTGCCAGCAGCTTCGGTCAGGGGGCATGGGAGCAGTACTTC. Translated, it gives CASSFGQGAWEQYF.

The chain has TRBV15 and TRBJ2-7; D not resolved. From germline, CDR1 is LNHNV and CDR2 YYDKDF (reference sequence). This CDR3 is 12 amino acids long. The V and J ends lost 3 bases and 6 bases respectively, with 9 bases between them. As DNA, the CDR3 is TGTGCCACCAGCAGGGACGGGTTCGAGCAGTACTTC. It yields the protein CATSRDGFEQYF.

CDR3 coding DNA: TGTGCCAGCAGCTTGGGACTAGCGCCCCTTGGGGCCGGGGAGCTGTTTTTT. It yields the protein CASSLGLAPLGAGELFF. This chain links TRBV7-8 with TRBJ2-2; 10 bases are shared with TRBD2. The CDR3 runs 17 residues. Germline V gene data show CDR1 as SGHVS and CDR2 as FQNEAQ. Unmatched junction bases numbered 10, after V lost 3 bases and J lost 6 bases.